The 9 T cell receptor beta chains reported below all come from one sample, sequenced in a study of cytomegalovirus exposure and HLA in healthy donors. Only in-frame clones appear in the TCRdb table, and some are missing; sequencing was by immunoSEQ multiplex PCR. The table lists 98,000 or so clones, approximately 85% of them singletons. Sequencing used PBMCs. These receptors were obtained from a woman aged 18-29 years in good health and CMV-seronegative.

In the case of this clone: This sample also contains other DNA sequences that code for the same CDR3. This sequence joins TRBV5-1 and TRBJ1-2; 7 positions agree with TRBD1. Germline-derived CDR1 and CDR2 are SGHRS and YFSETQ. The CDR3 has 14 residues. V was clipped by 0 bases and J by 1 base; unmatched bases: 0. The CDR3 sequence is CASSLGDSNYGYTF. In nucleotides, the CDR3 is TGCGCCAGCAGCTTGGGGGACAGTAACTATGGCTACACCTTC.

Here the CDR3 reads CASSLEGLLNQPQHF. CDR3 nucleotides: TGTGCCAGCAGCTTAGAGGGGCTGCTCAATCAGCCCCAGCATTTT. The rearrangement uses TRBV7-9 and TRBJ1-5; D may be TRBD1 (5 bases). The CDR3 is 15 amino acids. Germline assignment: CDR1 SEHNR and CDR2 FQNEAQ (reference sequence). V gave up 1 base and J gave up 3 bases, with 10 bases separating them.

This clone was counted only a few times. The chain uses TRBV18 and TRBJ1-5; 7 nucleotides align to TRBD1. CDR1 is KGHSH and CDR2 is LQKENI in the germline V gene. After removal of 4 bases from V and 0 bases from J, the junction contained 6 bases not matched to a gene. The CDR3 consists of 16 residues. This chain's CDR3 is CASSLSGTASNQPQHF. CDR3 nucleotides: TGTGCCAGCTCACTATCCGGGACAGCTAGCAATCAGCCCCAGCATTTT.

The rearrangement joins TRBV10-3 to TRBJ1-4; 7 bases map to TRBD1. Germline lookup yields CDR1 ENHRY and CDR2 SYGVKD. V shed 2 bases and J 3 bases; nucleotides not matched to a gene: 9. This CDR3 spans 17 amino acids. The DNA for the CDR3 is TGTGCCATCAGTGAGACCCAAACAGGGGCTGCTAATGAAAAACTGTTTTTT. Protein: CAISETQTGAANEKLFF.

This sequence joins TRBV27 and TRBJ2-7; D call uncertain. The CDR3 is made up of 15 amino acids. V was cut by 1 base and J by 1 base, with 11 bases left in between. Germline loops: CDR1 MNHEY, CDR2 SMNVEV (reference sequence). CDR3 residues: CASSLLAGQSYEQYF. CDR3 DNA: TGTGCCAGCAGTTTATTGGCAGGCCAATCCTACGAGCAGTACTTC.

This clone has just a few counts. The CDR3 bases are TGTGCCAGCAGCCAGGACAGGGCCGCCTCCTACGAGCAGTACTTC. Translated, it gives CASSQDRAASYEQYF. V usage is TRBV6-1 and J usage is TRBJ2-7; TRBD1 matches 8 bases. Unmatched junction bases numbered 7, after V lost 6 bases and J lost 0 bases. This CDR3 spans 15 amino acids. Germline-derived CDR1 and CDR2 are MNHNS and SASEGT.

CDR3 protein: CASRERGGYEQFF. CDR3 DNA sequence: TGTGCCAGCAGGGAGCGGGGGGGTTATGAGCAGTTCTTC. The rearrangement joins TRBV11-2 to TRBJ2-1; 10 nucleotides line up with TRBD2. The junction had 4 bases not matched to a gene; V was cut back by 6 bases and J by 8 bases. This CDR3 comprises 13 residues. Germline lookup yields CDR1 SGHAT and CDR2 FQNNGV.

The chain recombines TRBV12-5 with TRBJ1-2; no definite D call. The CDR3 totals 14 residues. The V end was cut by 3 bases, the J end by 9 bases, with 17 bases between. Germline V lookup: CDR1 LGHNT, CDR2 FRNRAP. CDR3 sequence reads: CASGFGMIGESYTF. For the CDR3, the DNA is TGTGCTAGTGGTTTCGGCATGATCGGGGAGAGCTACACCTTC.

J is TRBJ2-1 and V is TRBV27; 9 nucleotides agree with TRBD1. Per the germline V gene, CDR1 is MNHEY and CDR2 is SMNVEV (reference sequence). The CDR3 runs 18 residues. Trimming cost V 6 bases and J 3 bases; bases outside gene matches: 15. Written as DNA, the CDR3 is TGTGCCAGCAGAACACCGGGACAGGGACGAGGGGTCTACAATGAGCAGTTCTTC. Its protein is CASRTPGQGRGVYNEQFF.